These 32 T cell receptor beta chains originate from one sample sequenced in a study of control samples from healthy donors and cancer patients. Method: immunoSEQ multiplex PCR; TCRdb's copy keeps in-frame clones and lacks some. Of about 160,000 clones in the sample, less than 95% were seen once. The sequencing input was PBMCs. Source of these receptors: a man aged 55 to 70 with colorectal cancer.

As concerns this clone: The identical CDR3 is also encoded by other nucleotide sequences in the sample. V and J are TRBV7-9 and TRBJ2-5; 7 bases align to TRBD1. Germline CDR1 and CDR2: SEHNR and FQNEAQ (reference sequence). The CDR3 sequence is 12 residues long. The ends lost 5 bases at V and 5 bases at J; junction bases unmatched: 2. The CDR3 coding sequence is TGTGCCAGCAGCCTCAGGGGGGAGACCCAGTACTTC. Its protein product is CASSLRGETQYF.

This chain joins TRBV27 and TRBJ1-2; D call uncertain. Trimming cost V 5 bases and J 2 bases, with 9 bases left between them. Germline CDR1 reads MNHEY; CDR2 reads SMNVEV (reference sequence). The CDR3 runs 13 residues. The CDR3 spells CASSPRANYGYTF. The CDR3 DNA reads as TGTGCCAGCAGTCCGCGTGCGAACTATGGCTACACCTTC.

DNA for the CDR3: TGTGCCTGGAGTCTCCTTGTGGGCCGCTCTGGAAACACCATATATTTT. This gives the protein CAWSLLVGRSGNTIYF. V and J are TRBV30 and TRBJ1-3; no reliable D call. In germline, CDR1 is GTSNPN, CDR2 SVGIG (reference sequence). The V gene lost 2 bases and the J gene lost 0 bases, with 14 bases spanning the gap. CDR3 size: 16 residues.

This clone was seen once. The CDR3 is CASSLGTGAEAFF. The CDR3 DNA follows: TGCGCCAGCAGCCTCGGGACAGGGGCTGAAGCTTTCTTT. The gene calls are TRBV5-1 and TRBJ1-1; 10 nucleotides agree with TRBD1. The CDR3 loop spans 13 amino acids. J was trimmed by 6 bases and V by 4 bases; bases with no gene match: 3. The germline V gene has CDR1 SGHRS and CDR2 YFSETQ.

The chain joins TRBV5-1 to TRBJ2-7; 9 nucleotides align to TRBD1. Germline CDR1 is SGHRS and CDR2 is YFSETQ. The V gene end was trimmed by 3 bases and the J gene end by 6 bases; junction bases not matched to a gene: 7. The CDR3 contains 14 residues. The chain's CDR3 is CASSSGTGSGEQYF. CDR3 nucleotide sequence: TGCGCCAGCAGCTCCGGGACAGGGAGTGGCGAGCAGTACTTC.

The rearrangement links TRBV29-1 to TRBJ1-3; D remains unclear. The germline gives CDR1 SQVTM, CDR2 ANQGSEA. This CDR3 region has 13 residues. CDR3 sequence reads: CSVRPVAGNTIYF. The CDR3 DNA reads TGCAGTGTAAGGCCGGTGGCTGGAAACACCATATATTTT.

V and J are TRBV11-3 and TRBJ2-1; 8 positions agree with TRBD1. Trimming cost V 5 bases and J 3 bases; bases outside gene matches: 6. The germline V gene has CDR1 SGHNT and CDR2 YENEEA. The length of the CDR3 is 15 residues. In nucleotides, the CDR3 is TGTGCCAGCAGCCGAGGACAGGGAAGCTACAATGAGCAGTTCTTC. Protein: CASSRGQGSYNEQFF.

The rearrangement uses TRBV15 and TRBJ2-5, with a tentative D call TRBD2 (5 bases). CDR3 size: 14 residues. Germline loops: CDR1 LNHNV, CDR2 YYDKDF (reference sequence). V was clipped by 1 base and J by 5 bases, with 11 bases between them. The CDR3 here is CATSRGGNGETQYF. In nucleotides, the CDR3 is TGTGCCACCAGCAGAGGAGGGAACGGGGAGACCCAGTACTTC.

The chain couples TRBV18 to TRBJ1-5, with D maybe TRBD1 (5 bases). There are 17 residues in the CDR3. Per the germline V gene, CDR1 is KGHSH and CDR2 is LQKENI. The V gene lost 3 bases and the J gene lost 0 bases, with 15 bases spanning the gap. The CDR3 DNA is TGTGCCAGCTCACCTCGACAGATAAAGGATAGCAATCAGCCCCAGCATTTT. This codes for CASSPRQIKDSNQPQHF. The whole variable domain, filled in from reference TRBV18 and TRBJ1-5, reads NAGVMQNPRHLVRRRGQEARLRCSPMKGHSHVYWYRQLPEEGLKFMVYLQKENIIDESGMPKERFSAEFPKEGPSILRIQQVVRGDSAAYFCASSPRQIKDSNQPQHFGDGTRLSIL.

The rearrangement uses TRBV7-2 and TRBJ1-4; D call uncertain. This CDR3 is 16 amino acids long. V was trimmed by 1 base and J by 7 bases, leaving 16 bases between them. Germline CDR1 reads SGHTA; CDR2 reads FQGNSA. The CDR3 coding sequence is TGTGCCAGCAGCTTAGGGACTCACAAGAGTACTGAAAAACTGTTTTTT. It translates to CASSLGTHKSTEKLFF.

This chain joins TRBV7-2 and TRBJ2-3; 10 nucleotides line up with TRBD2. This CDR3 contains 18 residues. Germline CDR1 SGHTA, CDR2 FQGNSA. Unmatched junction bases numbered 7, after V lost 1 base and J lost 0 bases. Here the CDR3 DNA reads TGTGCCAGCAGCTTAGTCCCCCCAGCGGGGGGGAGCACAGATACGCAGTATTTT. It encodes CASSLVPPAGGSTDTQYF.

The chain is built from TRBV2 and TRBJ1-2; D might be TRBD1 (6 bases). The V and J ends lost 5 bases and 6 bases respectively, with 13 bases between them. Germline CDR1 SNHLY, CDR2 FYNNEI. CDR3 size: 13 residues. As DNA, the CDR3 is TGTGCCAGCAGTAGGGGGATCTCTAATGGCTACACCTTC. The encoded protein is CASSRGISNGYTF.

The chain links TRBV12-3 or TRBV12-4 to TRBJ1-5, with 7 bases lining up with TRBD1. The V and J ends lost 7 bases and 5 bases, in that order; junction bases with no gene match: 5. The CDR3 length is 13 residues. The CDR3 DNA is TGTGCCAGCAAGGAGGGGGCTGATCAGCCCCAGCATTTT. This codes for CASKEGADQPQHF.

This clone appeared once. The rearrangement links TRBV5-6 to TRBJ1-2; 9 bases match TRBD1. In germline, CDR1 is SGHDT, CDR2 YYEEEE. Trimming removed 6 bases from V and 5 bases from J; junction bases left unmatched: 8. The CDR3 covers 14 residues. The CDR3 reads CASNNRGLEYGYTF. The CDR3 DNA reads TGTGCCAGCAACAACAGGGGGCTTGAGTATGGCTACACCTTC.

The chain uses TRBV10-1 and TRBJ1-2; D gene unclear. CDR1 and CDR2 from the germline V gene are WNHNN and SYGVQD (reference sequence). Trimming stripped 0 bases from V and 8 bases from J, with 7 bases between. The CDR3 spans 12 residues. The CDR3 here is CASSESGVGYTF. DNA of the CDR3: TGCGCCAGCAGTGAGTCCGGGGTCGGCTACACCTTC.

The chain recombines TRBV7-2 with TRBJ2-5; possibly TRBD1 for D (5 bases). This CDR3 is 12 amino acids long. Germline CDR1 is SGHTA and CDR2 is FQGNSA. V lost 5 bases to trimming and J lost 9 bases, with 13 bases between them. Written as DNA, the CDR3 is TGTGCCAGCAGCAAACATCAGGGCCCCCAGTACTTC. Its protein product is CASSKHQGPQYF.

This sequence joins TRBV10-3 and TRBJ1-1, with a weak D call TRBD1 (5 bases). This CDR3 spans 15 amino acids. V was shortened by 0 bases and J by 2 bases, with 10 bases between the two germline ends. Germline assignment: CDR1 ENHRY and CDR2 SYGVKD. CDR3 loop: CAISESKGANTEAFF. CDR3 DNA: TGTGCCATCAGTGAGTCGAAAGGGGCAAACACTGAAGCTTTCTTT.

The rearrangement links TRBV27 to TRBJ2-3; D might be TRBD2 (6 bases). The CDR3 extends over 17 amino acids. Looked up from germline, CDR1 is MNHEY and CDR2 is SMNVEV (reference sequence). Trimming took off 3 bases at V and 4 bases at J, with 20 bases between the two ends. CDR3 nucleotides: TGTGCCAGCAGTTTCGCTCTCCTGGGGCGGGGACCAGATACGCAGTATTTT. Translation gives CASSFALLGRGPDTQYF.

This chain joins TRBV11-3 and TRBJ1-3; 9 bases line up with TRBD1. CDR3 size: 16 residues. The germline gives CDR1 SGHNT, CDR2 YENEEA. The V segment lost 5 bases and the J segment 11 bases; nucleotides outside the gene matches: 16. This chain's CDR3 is CASSNQGQGKSTAIYF. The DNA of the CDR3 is TGTGCCAGCAGCAACCAGGGACAGGGAAAATCAACGGCCATATATTTT.

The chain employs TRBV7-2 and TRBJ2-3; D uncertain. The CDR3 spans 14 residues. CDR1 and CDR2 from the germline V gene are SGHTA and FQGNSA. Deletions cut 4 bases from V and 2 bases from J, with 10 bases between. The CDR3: CASSYYGPTDTQYF. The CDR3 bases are TGTGCCAGCAGCTACTACGGGCCCACAGATACGCAGTATTTT.

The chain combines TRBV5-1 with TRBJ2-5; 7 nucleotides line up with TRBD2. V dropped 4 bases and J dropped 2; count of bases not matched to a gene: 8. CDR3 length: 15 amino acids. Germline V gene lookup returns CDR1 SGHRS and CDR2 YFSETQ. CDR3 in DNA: TGCGCCAGCAGCGGACCGGGGGGTCTACAAGAGACCCAGTACTTC. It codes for CASSGPGGLQETQYF.

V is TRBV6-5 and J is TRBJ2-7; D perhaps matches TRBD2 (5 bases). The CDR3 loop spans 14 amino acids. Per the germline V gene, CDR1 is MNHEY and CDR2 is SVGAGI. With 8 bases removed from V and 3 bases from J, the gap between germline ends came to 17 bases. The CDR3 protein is CASRGPGDLYEQYF. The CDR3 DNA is TGTGCCAGCCGAGGGCCAGGAGACCTCTACGAGCAGTACTTC.

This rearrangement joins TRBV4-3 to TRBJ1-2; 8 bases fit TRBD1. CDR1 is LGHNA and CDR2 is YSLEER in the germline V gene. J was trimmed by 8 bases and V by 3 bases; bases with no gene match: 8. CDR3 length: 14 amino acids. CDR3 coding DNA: TGCGCCAGCAGCCAGTGGACAGGGCCATCCGGCTACACCTTC. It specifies CASSQWTGPSGYTF.

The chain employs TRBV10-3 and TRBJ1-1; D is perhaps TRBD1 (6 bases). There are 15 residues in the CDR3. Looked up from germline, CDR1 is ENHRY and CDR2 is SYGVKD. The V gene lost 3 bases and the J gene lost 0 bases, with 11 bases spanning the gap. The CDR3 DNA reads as TGTGCCATCAGTGAACAGGGCGGTGTGAACACTGAAGCTTTCTTT. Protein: CAISEQGGVNTEAFF.

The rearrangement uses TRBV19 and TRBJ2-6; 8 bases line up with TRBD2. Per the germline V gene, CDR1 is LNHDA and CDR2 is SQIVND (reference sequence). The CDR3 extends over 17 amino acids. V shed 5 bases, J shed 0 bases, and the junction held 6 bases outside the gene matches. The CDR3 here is CASSPREGNSGANVLTF. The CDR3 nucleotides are TGTGCCAGTAGTCCCCGGGAGGGTAACTCTGGGGCCAACGTCCTGACTTTC.

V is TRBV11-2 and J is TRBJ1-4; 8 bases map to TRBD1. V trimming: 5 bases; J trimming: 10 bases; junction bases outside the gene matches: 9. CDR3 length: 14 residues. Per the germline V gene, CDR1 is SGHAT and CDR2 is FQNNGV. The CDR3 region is CASSAGPGQGKLFF. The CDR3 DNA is TGTGCCAGCAGCGCGGGCCCCGGACAGGGAAAACTGTTTTTT.

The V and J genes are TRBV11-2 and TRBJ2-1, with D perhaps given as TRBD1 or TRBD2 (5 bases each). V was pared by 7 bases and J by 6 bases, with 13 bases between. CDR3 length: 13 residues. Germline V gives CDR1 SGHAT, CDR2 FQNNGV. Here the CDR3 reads CASILWGSNEQFF. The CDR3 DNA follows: TGTGCCAGCATCCTGTGGGGGTCCAATGAGCAGTTCTTC.

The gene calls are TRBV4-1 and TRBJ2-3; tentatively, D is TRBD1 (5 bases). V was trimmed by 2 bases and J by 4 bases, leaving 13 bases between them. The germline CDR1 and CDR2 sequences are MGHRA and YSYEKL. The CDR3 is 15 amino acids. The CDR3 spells CASSQTKIGADTQYF. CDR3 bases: TGCGCCAGCAGCCAAACCAAGATAGGGGCAGATACGCAGTATTTT.

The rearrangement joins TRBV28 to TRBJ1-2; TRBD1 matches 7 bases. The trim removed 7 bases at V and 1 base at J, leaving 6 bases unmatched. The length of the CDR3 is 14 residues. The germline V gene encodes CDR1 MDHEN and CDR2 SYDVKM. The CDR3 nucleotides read TGTGCCAGCACCTACAGGGGTCTTAACTATGGCTACACCTTC. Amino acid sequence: CASTYRGLNYGYTF.

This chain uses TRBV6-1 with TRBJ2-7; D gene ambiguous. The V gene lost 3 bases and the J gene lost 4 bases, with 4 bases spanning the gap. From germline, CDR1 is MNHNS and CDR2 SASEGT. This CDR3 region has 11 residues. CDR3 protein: CASSEPYEQYF. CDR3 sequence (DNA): TGTGCCAGCAGTGAGCCGTACGAGCAGTACTTC.

The CDR3 DNA reads TGTGCCAGCAGTGAAATGGGTATCAATCAGCCCCAGCATTTT. Its protein product is CASSEMGINQPQHF. The chain has TRBV2 and TRBJ1-5; D is ambiguous. The CDR3 contains 14 residues. Trimming took 2 bases from V and 3 from J, leaving 8 bases between them. Germline lookup yields CDR1 SNHLY and CDR2 FYNNEI.

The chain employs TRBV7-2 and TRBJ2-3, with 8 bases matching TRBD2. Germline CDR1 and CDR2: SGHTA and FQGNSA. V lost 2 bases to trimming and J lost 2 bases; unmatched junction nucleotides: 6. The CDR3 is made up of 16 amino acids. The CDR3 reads CASSLFGGGNTDTQYF. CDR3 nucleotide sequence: TGTGCCAGCAGCTTATTCGGGGGGGGAAACACAGATACGCAGTATTTT.